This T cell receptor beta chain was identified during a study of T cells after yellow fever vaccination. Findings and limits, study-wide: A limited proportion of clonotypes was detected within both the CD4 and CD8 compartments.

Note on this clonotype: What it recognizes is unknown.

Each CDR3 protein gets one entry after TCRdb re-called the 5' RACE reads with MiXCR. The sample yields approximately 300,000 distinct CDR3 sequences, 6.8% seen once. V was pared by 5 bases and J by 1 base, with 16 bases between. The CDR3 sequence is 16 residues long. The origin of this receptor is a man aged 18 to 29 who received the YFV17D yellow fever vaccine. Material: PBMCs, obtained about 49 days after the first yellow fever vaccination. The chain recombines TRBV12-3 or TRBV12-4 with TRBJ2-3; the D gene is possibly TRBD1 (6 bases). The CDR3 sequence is CASSLLGTPRTDTQYF. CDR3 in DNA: TGTGCCAGCAGTCTTCTCGGGACACCTCGCACAGATACGCAGTATTTT.